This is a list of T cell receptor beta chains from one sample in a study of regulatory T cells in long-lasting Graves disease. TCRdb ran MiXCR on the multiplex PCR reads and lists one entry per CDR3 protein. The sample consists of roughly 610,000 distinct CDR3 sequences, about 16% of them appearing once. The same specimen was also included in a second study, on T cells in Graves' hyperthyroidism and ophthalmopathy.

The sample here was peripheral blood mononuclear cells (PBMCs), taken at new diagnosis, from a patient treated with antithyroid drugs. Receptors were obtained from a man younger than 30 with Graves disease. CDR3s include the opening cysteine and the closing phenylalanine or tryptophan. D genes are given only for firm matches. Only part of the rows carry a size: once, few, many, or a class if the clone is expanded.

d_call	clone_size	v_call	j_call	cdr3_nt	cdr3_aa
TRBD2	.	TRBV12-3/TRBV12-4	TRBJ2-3	TGTGCCAGCAGTTTTGGCACTAGCGTCGGGGCAGATACGCAGTATTTT	CASSFGTSVGADTQYF
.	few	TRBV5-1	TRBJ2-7	TGCGCCAGCAGCTTGGCCGGATGGACAGGCCGGAGGGGGTCGGGTGAGCAGTACTTC	CASSLAGWTGRRGSGEQYF
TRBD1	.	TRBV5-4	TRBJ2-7	TGTGCCAGCAGCTTGGCACAGGGGGCTTACGAGCAGTACTTC	CASSLAQGAYEQYF
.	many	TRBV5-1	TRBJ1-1	TGCGCCAGCAGCACACATCCCGGGGGCGCGTCTGAAGCTTTCTTT	CASSTHPGGASEAFF
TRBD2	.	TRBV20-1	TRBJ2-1	TGCAGTGCTGTACTAGCGGGAGGGCCAAAAGGAGACGAGCAGTTCTTC	CSAVLAGGPKGDEQFF
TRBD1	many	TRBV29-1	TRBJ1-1	TGCAGCATAGAAGGACAGGGTTGGAGCACTGAAGCTTTCTTT	CSIEGQGWSTEAFF
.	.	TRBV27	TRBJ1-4	TGTGCCAGCAGTCTACCCGCTACAACTAATGAAAAACTGTTTTTT	CASSLPATTNEKLFF
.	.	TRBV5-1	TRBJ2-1	TGCGCCAGCAGCCCCGGGACGCCCAGAGGGGCGCAGTTCTTC	CASSPGTPRGAQFF
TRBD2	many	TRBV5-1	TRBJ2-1	TGCGCCAGCAAAGCCGGGACTAGCGAGTCCAATGAGCAGTTCTTC	CASKAGTSESNEQFF
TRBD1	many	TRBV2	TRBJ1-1	TGTGCCAGCGTACGACAGGGCGGCCGGATGAACACTGAAGCTTTCTTT	CASVRQGGRMNTEAFF
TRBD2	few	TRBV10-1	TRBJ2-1	TGCGCCAGCAGTGAGTCGACTCGAGAATGGACTAGTCAGTTCTTC	CASSESTREWTSQFF
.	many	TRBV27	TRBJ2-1	TGTGCCAGCAGTAGGGACGTAGCACCTTACAATGAGCAGTTCTTC	CASSRDVAPYNEQFF
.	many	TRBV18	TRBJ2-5	TGTGCCAGCTCACCTCATGGGGAGACCCAGTACTTC	CASSPHGETQYF
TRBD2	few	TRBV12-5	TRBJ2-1	TGTGCTAGTGGTTTGGTTTTTTGGGGGGGCTCGGCTAGCGGGAGGACCTACAATGAGCAGTTCTTC	CASGLVFWGGSASGRTYNEQFF
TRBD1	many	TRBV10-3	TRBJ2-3	TGTGCCATCAGGGAGACAGGGCGGACAGATACGCAGTATTTT	CAIRETGRTDTQYF
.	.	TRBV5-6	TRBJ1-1	TGTGCCACCGAGGGAGGTGATACTGAAGCTTTCTTT	CATEGGDTEAFF
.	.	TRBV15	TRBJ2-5	TGTGCCACCAGCAGGTCCGAGCGGCCGGAGACCCAGTACTTC	CATSRSERPETQYF
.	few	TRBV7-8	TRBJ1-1	TGTGCCAGCAGCTGGGGGGGCAGAATAAACACTGAAGCTTTCTTT	CASSWGGRINTEAFF
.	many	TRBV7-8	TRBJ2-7	TGTGCCAGCAGCTTTGGGAGACTGGGCGAGCAGTACTTC	CASSFGRLGEQYF
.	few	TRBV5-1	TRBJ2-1	TGCGCCAGCAGCCCCGGGACCCTATACAATGAGCAGTTCTTC	CASSPGTLYNEQFF
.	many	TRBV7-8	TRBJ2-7	TGTGCCAGCAGCTTAGAACCCCTTCTTTGGGGGAGTCTAAACGAGCAGTACTTC	CASSLEPLLWGSLNEQYF
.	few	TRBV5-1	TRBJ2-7	TGCGCCAGCAGCTCGTCAGACCAGACAAGATCCTACGAGCAGTACTTC	CASSSSDQTRSYEQYF
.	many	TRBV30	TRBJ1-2	TGTGCCTGGAGTACCGGGGGGCATCGTGGCTACACCTTC	CAWSTGGHRGYTF
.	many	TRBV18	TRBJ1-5	TGTGCCAGCTCACCGGGGCAGGGCCTTCAGCCCCAGCATTTT	CASSPGQGLQPQHF
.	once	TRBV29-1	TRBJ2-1	TGCAGCGTTCTACTAACGCAGGGAAATTCTGTCAATGAGCAGTTCTTC	CSVLLTQGNSVNEQFF
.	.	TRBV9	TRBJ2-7	TGTGCCAGCAGCCCCGACGGGACACCGAGGCTCGAGCAGTACTTC	CASSPDGTPRLEQYF
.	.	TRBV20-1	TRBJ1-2	TGCAGTGCTAGTCTGGGGCAGGGGAACTATGGCTACACCTTC	CSASLGQGNYGYTF
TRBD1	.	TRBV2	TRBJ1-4	TGTGCCAGCAGTCAACAGGGGGCAACTAATGAAAAACTGTTTTTT	CASSQQGATNEKLFF
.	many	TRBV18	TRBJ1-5	TGTGCCAGCTCACCCGTCTCAGGGGTGGGTCAGCCCCAGCATTTT	CASSPVSGVGQPQHF
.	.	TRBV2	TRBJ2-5	TGTGCCAGCAATCGGGCGGGACGGCAAGAGACCCAGTACTTC	CASNRAGRQETQYF